Shown below are 12 T cell receptor beta chains from a single sample sequenced in a study of blood T cells in healthy people across ages. With a J-beta primer mix and a sample-barcoded 5' primer, a second PCR ran about 6 to 11 cycles. TCRdb analysed the 5' RACE reads with MiXCR anew, one entry per CDR3 protein. The repertoire consists of over 1,200,000 distinct CDR3 sequences, with around 55% occurring once and the leading ten covering about 6.3%. The sample was blood. The receptors come from a man younger than 30 in good health.

The chain couples TRBV5-1 to TRBJ1-1; TRBD1 is a possible D gene (5 bases). The V end lost 1 base, the J end lost 7 bases, and 14 bases lay between the germline ends. The CDR3 extends over 14 amino acids. Germline CDR1 SGHRS, CDR2 YFSETQ. For the CDR3, the DNA is TGCGCCAGCAGCTTGTCCGCCAGGGCCAATGAAGCTTTCTTT. This sequence encodes CASSLSARANEAFF.

The chain employs TRBV4-1 and TRBJ1-5; D possibly corresponds to TRBD1 (6 bases). Germline CDR1 reads MGHRA; CDR2 reads YSYEKL. The germline V and J ends were trimmed by 9 bases and 7 bases, with 22 bases remaining between them. The CDR3 has 15 residues. CDR3 amino acids: CASSVRGGRGQPQHF. The CDR3 DNA reads as TGCGCCAGTTCCGTAAGGGGGGGTCGGGGGCAGCCCCAGCATTTT.

The genes are TRBV12-5 and TRBJ2-5; D ambiguous. CDR3 length equals 13 residues. Deletions cut 5 bases from V and 5 bases from J, with 12 bases between. Germline CDR1 reads LGHNT; CDR2 reads FRNRAP. The CDR3 loop reads CASGNDKGETQYF. The CDR3 DNA reads TGTGCTAGTGGTAATGATAAAGGGGAGACCCAGTACTTC. The variable domain in full, completed from reference TRBV12-5 and TRBJ2-5, reads DARVTQTPRHKVTEMGQEVTMRCQPILGHNTVFWYRQTMMQGLELLAYFRNRAPLDDSGMPKDRFSAEMPDATLATLKIQPSEPRDSAVYFCASGNDKGETQYFGPGTRLLVL.

The genes are TRBV10-3 and TRBJ2-7, with a weak D call TRBD1 (6 bases). The germline gives CDR1 ENHRY, CDR2 SYGVKD. CDR3 size: 13 residues. The V end was cut by 6 bases, the J end by 4 bases, with 13 bases between. CDR3 sequence (DNA): TGTGCCATCAGAGAGGGGGTCCAATACGAGCAGTACTTC. Translation: CAIREGVQYEQYF.

The V gene is TRBV20-1, the J gene TRBJ2-7, with a possible D match to TRBD2 (5 bases). V lost 3 bases and J lost 2, with 11 bases in between. This CDR3 comprises 13 residues. Germline V CDR1 and CDR2: DFQATT, SNEGSKA (reference sequence). In DNA, the CDR3 is TGCAGTGCTAGTGCCCTAGCAACCTACGAGCAGTACTTC. It codes for CSASALATYEQYF.

This clonotype was detected only a few times. The chain joins TRBV6-1 to TRBJ2-3; D remains ambiguous. The germline CDR1 and CDR2 sequences are MNHNS and SASEGT. There are 16 residues in the CDR3. Trimming took off 3 bases at V and 1 base at J, with 14 bases between the two ends. The CDR3 here is CASSDPLDWGTDTQYF. The CDR3 DNA is TGTGCCAGCAGTGACCCATTGGATTGGGGCACAGATACGCAGTATTTT.

The chain joins TRBV7-2 to TRBJ2-1; no clear D gene. V lost 1 base and J 2 bases, leaving 12 bases between the germline ends. There are 16 residues in the CDR3. Looked up from germline, CDR1 is SGHTA and CDR2 is FQGNSA. The CDR3 nucleotides are TGTGCCAGCAGCTTAGGGGTGGAAACCCCCTACAATGAGCAGTTCTTC. Encoded protein: CASSLGVETPYNEQFF.

The chain links TRBV12-3 or TRBV12-4 to TRBJ2-2; TRBD1 might be the D (6 bases). The V end was cut by 4 bases, the J end by 5 bases, with 14 bases between. CDR3 size: 15 residues. As DNA, the CDR3 is TGTGCCAGCAGTTACGTGGGGGCGGGTACCGGGGAGCTGTTTTTT. Its protein product is CASSYVGAGTGELFF.

This chain joins TRBV20-1 and TRBJ2-3; tentative D call: TRBD1 (6 bases). This CDR3 is built from 15 residues. V dropped 2 bases and J dropped 2 bases, with 14 bases sitting between them. Germline V gene lookup returns CDR1 DFQATT and CDR2 SNEGSKA (reference sequence). Here the CDR3 DNA reads TGCAGTGCTAGACCGACAGGTCTCTACACAGATACGCAGTATTTT. Translated: CSARPTGLYTDTQYF.

This clonotype was counted a few times. The CDR3 is CASSVGLAGKYEQYF. The CDR3 bases are TGTGCCAGCAGCGTAGGTCTAGCGGGAAAGTACGAGCAGTACTTC. The rearrangement links TRBV9 to TRBJ2-7; 9 nucleotides line up with TRBD2. CDR3 length: 15 residues. J lost 4 bases, V lost 0 bases, and 5 bases had no gene match. The germline V gene encodes CDR1 SGDLS and CDR2 YYNGEE.

The chain recombines TRBV29-1 with TRBJ1-2; D perhaps matches TRBD1 (6 bases). The germline V gene encodes CDR1 SQVTM and CDR2 ANQGSEA. The CDR3 length is 12 residues. V was clipped by 7 bases and J by 3 bases, with 12 bases between them. The CDR3 loop is CSGGDIDYGYTF. CDR3 DNA: TGCAGCGGCGGGGACATAGACTATGGCTACACCTTC.

The chain has TRBV7-9 and TRBJ2-4; weak D call: TRBD1 (6 bases). The J call is uncertain, as TRBJ2-5 better fits the DNA end. The CDR3 is 14 amino acids. Germline-derived CDR1 and CDR2 are SEHNR and FQNEAQ (reference sequence). DNA for the CDR3: TGTGCCAGCAGCTCCCACAGGGAGCAAGAGACCCAGTACTTC. Translation: CASSSHREQETQYF.